The 5 T cell receptor beta chains presented below share a single source sample, sequenced in a study of T-cell memory formation after mild COVID-19. MiXCR, run by TCRdb on the 5' RACE reads, gives a single entry per CDR3 protein. This sample has more than 250,000 distinct CDR3 sequences; 15% to 20% occur once, and the top ten carry over 20%. The specimen sequenced was PBMCs or a T cell subset sorted from them (not recorded which). Receptor source: a man between 18 and 35 years old who had mild COVID-19 (a few samples of this study predate the infection). Cell type and time point are not known.

J is TRBJ1-1 and V is TRBV18; D is ambiguous. Germline CDR1 and CDR2: KGHSH and LQKENI. Trimming cost V 2 bases and J 1 base, with 5 bases left between them. The CDR3 loop spans 13 amino acids. The CDR3 coding sequence is TGTGCCAGCTCACCAGACTGGAACACTGAAGCTTTCTTT. Residues: CASSPDWNTEAFF.

The chain uses TRBV7-2 and TRBJ2-5; the match to TRBD2 covers 10 bases. In germline, CDR1 is SGHTA, CDR2 FQGNSA. The CDR3 is made up of 17 amino acids. V shed 5 bases, J shed 2 bases, and the junction held 11 bases outside the gene matches. The CDR3 region is CASSPYPSGGPQETQYF. The CDR3 DNA reads TGTGCCAGCAGCCCATACCCTAGCGGGGGACCACAAGAGACCCAGTACTTC.

The gene calls are TRBV12-3 or TRBV12-4 and TRBJ1-1, with a weak D call TRBD1 (5 bases). This CDR3 has 14 residues. Trimming left V 3 bases short and J 10 bases short, with 18 bases between. CDR3 DNA sequence: TGTGCCAGCAGTTTGCGGGACCCTACCCGGGGAGCTTTCTTT. Translation: CASSLRDPTRGAFF.

This clonotype occurred a few times. V usage is TRBV30 and J usage is TRBJ2-2; the D is unclear. Trimming removed 0 bases at V and 6 bases at J, with 8 bases between. The length of the CDR3 is 13 residues. From germline, CDR1 is GTSNPN and CDR2 SVGIG (reference sequence). Here the CDR3 reads CAWSVGPPGELFF. CDR3 bases: TGTGCCTGGAGTGTAGGGCCTCCCGGGGAGCTGTTTTTT.

A few counts support this clonotype. This sequence joins TRBV12-3 or TRBV12-4 and TRBJ1-4; D might be TRBD1 (5 bases). This CDR3 has 17 residues. Trimming removed 5 bases from V and 0 bases from J, with 16 bases in between. The DNA of the CDR3 is TGTGCCAGCAGTCCCCAAGTCGGGGGAACAACTAATGAAAAACTGTTTTTT. The encoded protein is CASSPQVGGTTNEKLFF.